The entry below gives a single T cell receptor (beta chain) sequence along with its context. This entry is derived from a study of technical replicates of blood from a handful of donors. The CDR3 covers 15 residues. The V end lost 7 bases, the J end lost 2 bases, and 14 bases lay between the germline ends. Germline V gene data show CDR1 as SNHLY and CDR2 as FYNNEI. Generated by immunoSEQ multiplex PCR, the TCRdb table keeps only in-frame clones and is missing some. Of around 14,000 clones listed, 84% are singletons. Sample: PBMCs. The chain carries TRBV2 and TRBJ2-2; the D gene is possibly TRBD2 (6 bases). The source of this sequence is a human donor in good health. CDR3 sequence reads: CASNTEGLNTGELFF. CDR3 in DNA: TGTGCCAGCAACACGGAGGGCCTAAACACCGGGGAGCTGTTTTTT.